This T cell receptor beta chain was found in a study of blood T cells in healthy people across ages. A note on this clonotype: Its antigen is unidentified. The junction does not match germline at one end; this may be a read error.

Germline V gene lookup returns CDR1 DFQATT and CDR2 SNEGSKA (reference sequence). This CDR3 has 16 amino acids. Using a J-beta primer mix together with a sample-barcoded 5' primer, a second PCR was run for roughly 6 to 12 cycles. Each of the cDNA molecules was tagged by a template-switch adaptor with 12 random nucleotides. Each CDR3 protein is one row after TCRdb ran MiXCR on the 5' RACE reads. The table lists 1,500,000 or so distinct CDR3 sequences, around 40% of them singletons. Broader study findings: Among T cells, TCR beta diversity per million cells dropped roughly linearly as age rose.

Every donor contributed roughly 10 milliliters of peripheral blood by blood draw. At least 7 million PBMCs were isolated per sample. The chain recombines TRBV20-1 with TRBJ2-3; no clear D gene. Sequenced input: blood. The clonotype comes from a woman younger than 35 in good health. CDR3 DNA sequence: TGCAGTGCTGGAGATGGTGCGCGAACTAGCACAGATACGCAGTATTTT. Translated: CSAGDGARTSTDTQYF.